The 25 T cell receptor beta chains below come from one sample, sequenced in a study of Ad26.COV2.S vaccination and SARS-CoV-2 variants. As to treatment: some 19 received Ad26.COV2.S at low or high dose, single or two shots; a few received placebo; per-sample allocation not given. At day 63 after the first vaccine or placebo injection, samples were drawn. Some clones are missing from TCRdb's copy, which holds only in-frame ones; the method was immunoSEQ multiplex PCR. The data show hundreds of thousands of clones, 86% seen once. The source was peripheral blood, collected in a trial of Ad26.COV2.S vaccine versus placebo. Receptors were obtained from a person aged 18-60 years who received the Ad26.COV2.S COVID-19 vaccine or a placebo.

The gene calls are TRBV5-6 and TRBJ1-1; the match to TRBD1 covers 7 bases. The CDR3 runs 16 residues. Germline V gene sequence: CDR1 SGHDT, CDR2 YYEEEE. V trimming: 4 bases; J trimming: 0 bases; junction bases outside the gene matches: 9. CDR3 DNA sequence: TGTGCCAGCAGCCCAACAGGGGCCCTTTTGAACACTGAAGCTTTCTTT. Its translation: CASSPTGALLNTEAFF.

CDR3 nucleotides: TGCGCCAGCAGCTCCGCCCTAGGGGGAAAAGAGACCCAGTACTTC. It codes for CASSSALGGKETQYF. The chain has TRBV5-1 and TRBJ2-5, with a weak D call TRBD1 (6 bases). Trimming stripped 3 bases from V and 3 bases from J, with 15 bases between. There are 15 residues in the CDR3. Germline V CDR1 and CDR2: SGHRS, YFSETQ.

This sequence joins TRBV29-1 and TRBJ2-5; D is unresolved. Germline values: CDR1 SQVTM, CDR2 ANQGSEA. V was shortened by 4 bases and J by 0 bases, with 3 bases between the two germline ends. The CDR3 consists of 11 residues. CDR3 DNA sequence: TGCAGCGTTGGCTACCAAGAGACCCAGTACTTC. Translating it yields CSVGYQETQYF.

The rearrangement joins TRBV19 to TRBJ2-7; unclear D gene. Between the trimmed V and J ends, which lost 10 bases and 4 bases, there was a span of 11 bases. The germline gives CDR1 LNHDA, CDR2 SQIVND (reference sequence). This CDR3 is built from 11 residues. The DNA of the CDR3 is TGTGCCACCCTCGACCAGTACGAGCAGTACTTC. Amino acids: CATLDQYEQYF. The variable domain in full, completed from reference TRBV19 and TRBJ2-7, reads DGGITQSPKYLFRKEGQNVTLSCEQNLNHDAMYWYRQDPGQGLRLIYYSQIVNDFQKGDIAEGYSVSREKKESFPLTVTSAQKNPTAFYLCATLDQYEQYFGPGTRLTVT.

The CDR3 spells CASSQLPGPDYGYTF. The CDR3, as DNA: TGTGCCAGCAGTCAACTACCAGGGCCAGACTATGGCTACACCTTC. V and J are TRBV2 and TRBJ1-2, with D possibly matching TRBD1 (5 bases). Trimming removed 5 bases at V and 3 bases at J, with 16 bases between. The CDR3 has 15 amino acids. Germline CDR1 is SNHLY and CDR2 is FYNNEI.

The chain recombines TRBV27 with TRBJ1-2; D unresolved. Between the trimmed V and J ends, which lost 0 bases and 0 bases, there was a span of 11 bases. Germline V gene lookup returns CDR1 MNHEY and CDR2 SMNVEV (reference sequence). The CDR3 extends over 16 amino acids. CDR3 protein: CASSLSNGGANYGYTF. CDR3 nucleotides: TGTGCCAGCAGTTTATCGAATGGCGGAGCTAACTATGGCTACACCTTC.

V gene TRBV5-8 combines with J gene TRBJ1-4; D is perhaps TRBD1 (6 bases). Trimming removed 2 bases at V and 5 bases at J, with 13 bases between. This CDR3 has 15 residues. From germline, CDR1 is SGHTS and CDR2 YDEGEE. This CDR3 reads CASSLSAGENEKLFF. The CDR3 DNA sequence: TGTGCCAGCAGCTTATCGGCAGGGGAAAATGAAAAACTGTTTTTT.

This CDR3 is CATSVGAGDQETQYF. Here the CDR3 DNA reads TGTGCCACCAGTGTGGGAGCGGGTGATCAAGAGACCCAGTACTTC. J is TRBJ2-5 and V is TRBV24-1; D is perhaps TRBD2 (6 bases). Trimming left V 5 bases short and J 2 bases short, with 14 bases between. The CDR3 contains 15 residues. Germline V gives CDR1 KGHDR, CDR2 SFDVKD.

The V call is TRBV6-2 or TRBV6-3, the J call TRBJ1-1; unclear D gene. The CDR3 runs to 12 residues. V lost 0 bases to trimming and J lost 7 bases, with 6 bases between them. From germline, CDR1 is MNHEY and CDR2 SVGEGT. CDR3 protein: CASSYSGLEAFF. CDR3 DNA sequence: TGTGCCAGCAGTTACTCGGGCCTTGAAGCTTTCTTT.

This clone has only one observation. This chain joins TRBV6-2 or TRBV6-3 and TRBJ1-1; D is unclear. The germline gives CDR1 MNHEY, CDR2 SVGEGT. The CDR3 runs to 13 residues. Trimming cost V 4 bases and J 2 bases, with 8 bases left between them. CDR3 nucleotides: TGTGCCAGCAGTTGGGCGGCAAACACTGAAGCTTTCTTT. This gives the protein CASSWAANTEAFF.

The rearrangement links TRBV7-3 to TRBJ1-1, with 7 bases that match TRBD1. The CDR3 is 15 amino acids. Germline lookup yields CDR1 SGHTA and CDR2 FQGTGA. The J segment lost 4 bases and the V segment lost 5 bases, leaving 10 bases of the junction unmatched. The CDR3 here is CASSPTGEVITEAFF. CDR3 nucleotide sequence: TGTGCCAGCAGCCCAACAGGGGAGGTTATCACTGAAGCTTTCTTT.

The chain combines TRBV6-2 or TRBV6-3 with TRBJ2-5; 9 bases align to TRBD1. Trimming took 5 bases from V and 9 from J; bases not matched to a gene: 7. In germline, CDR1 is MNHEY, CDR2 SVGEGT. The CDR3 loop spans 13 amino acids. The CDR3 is CASSGDRGKAQYF. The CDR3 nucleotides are TGTGCCAGCAGTGGTGACAGGGGGAAGGCCCAGTACTTC.

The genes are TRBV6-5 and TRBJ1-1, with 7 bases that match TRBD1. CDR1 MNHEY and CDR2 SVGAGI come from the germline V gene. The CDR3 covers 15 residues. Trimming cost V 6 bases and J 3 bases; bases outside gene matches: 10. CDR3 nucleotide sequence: TGTGCCAGCAGCCTGACAGGGTCGATGCACACTGAAGCTTTCTTT. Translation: CASSLTGSMHTEAFF.

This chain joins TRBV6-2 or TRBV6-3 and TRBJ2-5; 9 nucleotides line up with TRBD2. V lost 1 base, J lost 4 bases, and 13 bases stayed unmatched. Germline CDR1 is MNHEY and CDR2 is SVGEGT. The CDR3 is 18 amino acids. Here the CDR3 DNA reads TGTGCCAGCAGTTACTATGCGGGGGGGCCACTTACCCCAGAGACCCAGTACTTC. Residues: CASSYYAGGPLTPETQYF.

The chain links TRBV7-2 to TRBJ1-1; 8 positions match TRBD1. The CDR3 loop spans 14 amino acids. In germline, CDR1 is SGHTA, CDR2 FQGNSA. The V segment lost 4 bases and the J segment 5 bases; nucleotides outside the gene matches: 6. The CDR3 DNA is TGTGCCAGCAGCTGGGACAGGTCGCCGACTGAAGCTTTCTTT. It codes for CASSWDRSPTEAFF.

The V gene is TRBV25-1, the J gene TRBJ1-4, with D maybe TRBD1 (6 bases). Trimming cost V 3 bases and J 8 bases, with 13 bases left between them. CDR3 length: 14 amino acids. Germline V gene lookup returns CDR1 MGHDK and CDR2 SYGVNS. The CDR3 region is CASSDYRVEEKLFF. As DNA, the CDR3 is TGTGCCAGCAGTGACTACAGGGTTGAGGAAAAACTGTTTTTT. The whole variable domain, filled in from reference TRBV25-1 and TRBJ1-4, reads EADIYQTPRYLVIGTGKKITLECSQTMGHDKMYWYQQDPGMELHLIHYSYGVNSTEKGDLSSESTVSRIRTEHFPLTLESARPSHTSQYLCASSDYRVEEKLFFGSGTQLSVL.

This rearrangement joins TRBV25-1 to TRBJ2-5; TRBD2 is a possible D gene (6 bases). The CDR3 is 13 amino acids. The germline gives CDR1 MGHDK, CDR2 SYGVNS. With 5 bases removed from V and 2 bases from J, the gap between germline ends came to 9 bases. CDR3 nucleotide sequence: TGTGCCAGCAGTATGGAGGGTCAAGAGACCCAGTACTTC. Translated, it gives CASSMEGQETQYF.

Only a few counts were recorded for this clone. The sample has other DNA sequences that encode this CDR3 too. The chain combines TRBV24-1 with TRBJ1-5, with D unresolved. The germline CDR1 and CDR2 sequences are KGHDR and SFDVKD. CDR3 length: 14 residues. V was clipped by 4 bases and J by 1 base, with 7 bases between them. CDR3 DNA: TGTGCCACCAGTGAGGGAACCAGCAATCAGCCCCAGCATTTT. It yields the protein CATSEGTSNQPQHF.

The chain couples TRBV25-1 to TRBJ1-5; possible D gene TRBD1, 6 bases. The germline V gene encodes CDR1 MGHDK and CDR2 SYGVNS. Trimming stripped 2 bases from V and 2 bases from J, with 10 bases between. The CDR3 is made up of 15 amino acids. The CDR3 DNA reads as TGTGCCAGCAGTGAAGGGGGGCTCGGCAATCAGCCCCAGCATTTT. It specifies CASSEGGLGNQPQHF.

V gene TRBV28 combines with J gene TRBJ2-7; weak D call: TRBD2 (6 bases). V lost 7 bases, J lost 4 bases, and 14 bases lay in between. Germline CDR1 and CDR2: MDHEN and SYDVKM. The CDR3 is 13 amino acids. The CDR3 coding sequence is TGTGCCAGCATCAGGAAGGGGAGGTACGAGCAGTACTTC. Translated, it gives CASIRKGRYEQYF.

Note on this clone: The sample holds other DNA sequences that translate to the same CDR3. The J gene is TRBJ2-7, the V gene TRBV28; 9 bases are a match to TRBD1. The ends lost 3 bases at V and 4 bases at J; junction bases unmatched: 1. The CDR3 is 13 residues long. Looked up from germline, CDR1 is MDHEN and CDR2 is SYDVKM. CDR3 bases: TGTGCCAGCAGTTTGGGACAGGGTTACGAGCAGTACTTC. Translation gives CASSLGQGYEQYF.

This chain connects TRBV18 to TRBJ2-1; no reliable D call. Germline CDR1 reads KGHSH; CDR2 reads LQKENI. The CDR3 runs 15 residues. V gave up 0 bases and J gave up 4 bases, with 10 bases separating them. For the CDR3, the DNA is TGTGCCAGCTCACCACCCCAAGAGACTTACAATGAGCAGTTCTTC. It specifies CASSPPQETYNEQFF.

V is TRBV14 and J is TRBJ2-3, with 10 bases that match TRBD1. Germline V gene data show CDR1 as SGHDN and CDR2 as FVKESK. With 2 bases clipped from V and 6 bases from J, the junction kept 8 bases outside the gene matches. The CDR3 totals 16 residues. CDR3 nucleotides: TGTGCCAGCAGCCAACCCGGACAGGGGGGAAGGGATACGCAGTATTTT. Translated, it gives CASSQPGQGGRDTQYF.

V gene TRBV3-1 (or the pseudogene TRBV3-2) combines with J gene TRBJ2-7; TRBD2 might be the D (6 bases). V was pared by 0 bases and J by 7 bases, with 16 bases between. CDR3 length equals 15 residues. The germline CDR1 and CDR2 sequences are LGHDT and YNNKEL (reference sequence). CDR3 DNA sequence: TGTGCCAGCAGCCAAGATTGGCGGGGCTTTGGGGAGCAGTACTTC. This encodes CASSQDWRGFGEQYF.

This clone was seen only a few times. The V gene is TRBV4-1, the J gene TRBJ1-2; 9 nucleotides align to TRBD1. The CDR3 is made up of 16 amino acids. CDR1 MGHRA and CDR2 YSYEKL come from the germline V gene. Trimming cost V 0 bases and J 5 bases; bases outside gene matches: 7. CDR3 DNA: TGCGCCAGCAGCCAAGATGTCGGGACAGGGCATTATGGCTACACCTTC. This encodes CASSQDVGTGHYGYTF.